The T cell receptor beta chain under discussion was sequenced for a study of blood T cell repertoires in COVID-19. Study background: PBMCs, B-cell-depleted T cells, or T cells were the source of the cDNA or gDNA that made up the material.

In the study's own analysis: For nucleated cells, counts were estimated from reference gene primer amplification. Method: immunoSEQ multiplex PCR; TCRdb's copy keeps in-frame clones and lacks some. D and trimming were read from the DNA, whereas the V and J calls and clone size are those reported in that table. The sample consists of about 250,000 clones, around 82% of them appearing once. Trimming shortened V by 3 bases and J by 6 bases, and 12 bases separated the two germline ends. This CDR3 is built from 13 residues. Germline V CDR1 and CDR2: SGHRS, YFSETQ. The chain recombines TRBV5-1 with TRBJ1-1, with D maybe TRBD1 (6 bases). This receptor was identified in an elderly woman with active or convalescent COVID-19. Specimen: peripheral blood. The CDR3 sequence: CASSYQGLPEAFF. The CDR3 DNA reads as TGCGCCAGCAGCTACCAGGGGTTACCTGAAGCTTTCTTT.